This T cell receptor (beta chain) stems from a study of CD8+ T cells in alopecia areata (dated by TCRdb to 2017 to 2018). Regarding the research as a whole: Treated patients were enrolled in an open-label pilot trial of oral tofacitinib, 5 to 10 mg twice daily, for moderate-to-severe alopecia areata. Scalp clonality was compared across normal scalp (n=4), patchy alopecia areata scalp (n=8), and alopecia totalis/universalis scalp (n=8). Scalp tissue and sorted CD4+ and CD8+ peripheral blood T cells from patchy and totalis/universalis alopecia areata patients and from healthy controls were covered by human TCRbeta sequencing. RNA came from the PAXgene miRNA kit for fixed scalp, the miRNeasy kit for PBMCs, and the RNeasy kit for mouse skin. In both human patients and the C3H/HeJ mouse model, the study applied high-throughput TCRbeta sequencing to look at T cell clonal expansion in alopecia areata. immunoSEQ multiplex PCR using 35 Vbeta forward primers and 13 Jbeta reverse primers was used to amplify TCRbeta CDR3 regions. For the treated patients, the SALT score, which quantifies what percentage of scalp surface area is affected, served as the measure of disease severity. Biopsies were taken from tofacitinib-treated patients at baseline and again at 4 and 24 weeks into treatment, and several of those patients also had a later scalp biopsy. Tofacitinib was administered for 6 to 18 months, and 6 months of follow-up off drug were then conducted to assess delayed response and recurrence.

The receptor library was made with the immunoSEQ multiplex PCR assay. RNA was extracted from all samples and reverse transcribed into cDNA as template for TCR sequencing. SuperScript III was used for first-strand cDNA synthesis, primed with a 2:1 mix of oligo-dT and random hexamers. A synthetic immune receptor repertoire was used to measure amplification bias, and any remaining bias was corrected computationally. For the original study's pipeline: Raw reads were preprocessed for error removal, and CDR3 was defined according to IMGT conventions as running from the conserved cysteine to phenylalanine. Clonality was calculated as 1 minus Shannon entropy normalized by log2 of the number of productive unique TCRs. Scalp TCRbeta sequences were cross-referenced with sorted blood CD4 and CD8 repertoires so that the CD4 or CD8 identity of scalp clones could be inferred. The table comes from immuneACCESS by way of TCRdb, which keeps in-frame sequences with V and J called. Part of the clones is missing from these tables; in studies checked, under half for an unresolved V gene and the rest for unknown reasons. Clone size and the V and J calls come from that table; the DNA yielded D and trimming. The sample profile shows more than 200,000 clones; approximately 72% of them were found once. Of the sample, 0.95% to 1.5% is held by the ten largest clones.

Summary of the overall study and its limitations: Shared TCR sequences between patients were less evident than in mice, which may be partly attributable to HLA diversity in the patient population. Because the treated cohort was small and included a single nonresponder, larger studies are needed to assess links between baseline CD8+ expansion and response. Scalp clonality and the number of expanded CD8+ clones among the top 100 scalp clones were significantly decreased by tofacitinib. During tofacitinib treatment, many expanded lesional clones stuck around in both scalp and blood, and this persistence may partly explain why relapse happens after treatment is stopped. Compared with normal scalp, lesional scalp, particularly in alopecia totalis/universalis, had higher clonality and more expanded CD8+ clones, which suggests antigenic drive. Resident alphabeta T cells in normal human skin are also sequenced, complicating scalp TCR repertoire analysis, unlike mouse skin dominated by gammadelta T cells.

Read against the paper, the sample's treatment or condition label means: oral pan-JAK inhibitor, 5-10 mg twice daily. Lesional scalp punch biopsies and peripheral blood were collected from alopecia areata patients. PBMCs were separated by density centrifugation and stained for CD3, CD4 and CD8, after which CD4+ and CD8+ T cells were sorted on a FACSAria. About this clone itself: No cognate antigen has been identified for it. No qualities accompany the bases; no much larger clone lies one base away.

The CDR3 runs 13 amino acids, cysteine and phenylalanine included. CDR3 DNA is the only sequence kept; it has 39 bases, read in frame from the first base. Clipping removes 4 bases from V and 4 bases from J, with 5 as the unmatched junction base count. The germline V gene gives CDR1 as SQVTM and CDR2 as ANQGSEA. This clonotype originated in a human donor with alopecia areata. The chain couples TRBV29-1 to TRBJ2-3, with 7 bases matching TRBD1. The source was CD4+ T cells sorted from blood, collected around week 44, from a patient treated with tofacitinib. Here is the DNA: TGCAGCGTTGGAGACAGGGTCGCAGATACGCAGTATTTT. Translated, this gives CSVGDRVADTQYF.